This is a list of T cell receptor beta chains from one sample in a study of control samples from healthy donors and cancer patients. Sequenced by immunoSEQ multiplex PCR; TCRdb stores in-frame clones only, minus some. The sample has more than 100,000 clones, approximately 90% seen once. Sequencing was carried out using blood. The receptors here all came from a young man in good health. Each CDR3 is given with its conserved first and last residue. D genes are given only for firm matches. Clone size appears in some rows only: once, few, many, or a class for an expanded clone.

CDR3aa: CAWSVSSSGYTF; CDR3nt: TGTGCCTGGAGTGTATCGTCGTCTGGCTACACCTTC; v_gene: TRBV30; d_gene: -; j_gene: TRBJ1-2; abundance: -
CDR3aa: CASSPTAGPEAFF; CDR3nt: TGCGCCAGCAGCCCGACGGCAGGGCCTGAAGCTTTCTTT; v_gene: TRBV5-1; d_gene: -; j_gene: TRBJ1-1; abundance: -
CDR3aa: CAISESYQGHENYGYTF; CDR3nt: TGTGCCATCAGTGAGTCCTACCAGGGTCACGAGAACTATGGCTACACCTTC; v_gene: TRBV10-3; d_gene: -; j_gene: TRBJ1-2; abundance: -
CDR3aa: CASSKWGGTRDNEQFF; CDR3nt: TGTGCCAGCAGCAAGTGGGGCGGGACTAGGGACAATGAGCAGTTCTTC; v_gene: TRBV11-3; d_gene: TRBD2; j_gene: TRBJ2-1; abundance: -
CDR3aa: CASSQDWAVNGANVLTF; CDR3nt: TGTGCCAGCAGCCAAGATTGGGCGGTCAATGGGGCCAACGTCCTGACTTTC; v_gene: TRBV3-1/TRBV3-2; d_gene: -; j_gene: TRBJ2-6; abundance: -
CDR3aa: CASSFSPTAGELFF; CDR3nt: TGTGCCAGCAGCTTTTCACCGACCGCCGGGGAGCTGTTTTTT; v_gene: TRBV5-4; d_gene: -; j_gene: TRBJ2-2; abundance: -
CDR3aa: CASSERAATNEKLFF; CDR3nt: TGTGCCAGCTCGGAACGAGCTGCAACTAATGAAAAACTGTTTTTT; v_gene: TRBV18; d_gene: -; j_gene: TRBJ1-4; abundance: -
CDR3aa: CASSLDYTGELFF; CDR3nt: TGTGCCAGCAGTTTAGACTACACCGGGGAGCTGTTTTTT; v_gene: TRBV12-3/TRBV12-4; d_gene: -; j_gene: TRBJ2-2; abundance: -
CDR3aa: CASTWDISYEQYF; CDR3nt: TGTGCCAGCACCTGGGACATTTCCTACGAGCAGTACTTC; v_gene: TRBV7-8; d_gene: -; j_gene: TRBJ2-7; abundance: -
CDR3aa: CASSTGQDQETQYF; CDR3nt: TGCGCCAGCAGCACCGGACAGGACCAAGAGACCCAGTACTTC; v_gene: TRBV5-1; d_gene: TRBD1; j_gene: TRBJ2-5; abundance: few
CDR3aa: CASSRIGSASNQPQHF; CDR3nt: TGTGCCAGCTCCCGGATAGGGTCAGCAAGCAATCAGCCCCAGCATTTT; v_gene: TRBV28; d_gene: -; j_gene: TRBJ1-5; abundance: few
CDR3aa: CSVPVRETQYF; CDR3nt: TGCAGCGTTCCCGTAAGGGAGACCCAGTACTTC; v_gene: TRBV29-1; d_gene: -; j_gene: TRBJ2-5; abundance: -
CDR3aa: CASTPRGGSGGKYF; CDR3nt: TGTGCCAGCACCCCTCGGGGAGGGTCTGGCGGGAAGTACTTC; v_gene: TRBV6-5; d_gene: TRBD2; j_gene: TRBJ2-7; abundance: -
CDR3aa: CASSQRHQETQYF; CDR3nt: TGTGCCAGCAGCCAACGGCATCAAGAGACCCAGTACTTC; v_gene: TRBV14; d_gene: -; j_gene: TRBJ2-5; abundance: few
CDR3aa: CASSRTSNTGELFF; CDR3nt: TGCGCCAGCAGCCGCACCTCGAACACCGGGGAGCTGTTTTTT; v_gene: TRBV5-1; d_gene: -; j_gene: TRBJ2-2; abundance: -
CDR3aa: CASSLSGQGGNQPQHF; CDR3nt: TGTGCCAGCAGTTTATCCGGACAGGGTGGGAATCAGCCCCAGCATTTT; v_gene: TRBV28; d_gene: TRBD1; j_gene: TRBJ1-5; abundance: -
CDR3aa: CAWSTDSNQPQHF; CDR3nt: TGTGCCTGGAGTACGGATAGCAATCAGCCCCAGCATTTT; v_gene: TRBV30; d_gene: -; j_gene: TRBJ1-5; abundance: -
CDR3aa: CASSSSGGGRETQYF; CDR3nt: TGTGCCAGCAGTTCCAGCGGGGGGGGGCGAGAGACCCAGTACTTC; v_gene: TRBV6-5; d_gene: TRBD2; j_gene: TRBJ2-5; abundance: -
CDR3aa: CATSDSRKGTGELFF; CDR3nt: TGTGCCACCAGTGATTCGAGGAAAGGCACCGGGGAGCTGTTTTTT; v_gene: TRBV24-1; d_gene: -; j_gene: TRBJ2-2; abundance: -
CDR3aa: CAISESWGGSSGNTIYF; CDR3nt: TGTGCCATCAGTGAGTCCTGGGGAGGAAGCTCTGGAAACACCATATATTTT; v_gene: TRBV10-3; d_gene: -; j_gene: TRBJ1-3; abundance: -
CDR3aa: CASGEGAITGELFF; CDR3nt: TGTGCCAGCGGAGAGGGAGCGATCACCGGGGAGCTGTTTTTT; v_gene: TRBV5-4; d_gene: -; j_gene: TRBJ2-2; abundance: -
CDR3aa: CASSIGLAESSYNEQFF; CDR3nt: TGTGCCAGTAGTATCGGGCTAGCGGAGAGCTCCTACAATGAGCAGTTCTTC; v_gene: TRBV19; d_gene: TRBD2; j_gene: TRBJ2-1; abundance: -
CDR3aa: CASSPGEDSPLHF; CDR3nt: TGTGCCAGCTCACCAGGGGAGGACTCACCCCTCCACTTT; v_gene: TRBV18; d_gene: -; j_gene: TRBJ1-6; abundance: -
CDR3aa: CASSLGTSGVTDTQYF; CDR3nt: TGCGCCAGCAGCCTAGGGACTAGCGGGGTCACAGATACGCAGTATTTT; v_gene: TRBV5-1; d_gene: TRBD2; j_gene: TRBJ2-3; abundance: -
CDR3aa: CASKGGQALWDTIYF; CDR3nt: TGCGCCAGCAAAGGGGGACAGGCGCTTTGGGACACCATATATTTT; v_gene: TRBV5-1; d_gene: TRBD1; j_gene: TRBJ1-3; abundance: -
CDR3aa: CAIGLAGVNEQFF; CDR3nt: TGTGCCATAGGACTAGCGGGAGTCAATGAGCAGTTCTTC; v_gene: TRBV24-1; d_gene: TRBD2; j_gene: TRBJ2-1; abundance: -
CDR3aa: CASSQSVGESNQPQHF; CDR3nt: TGCGCCAGCAGTCAATCCGTGGGGGAAAGCAATCAGCCCCAGCATTTT; v_gene: TRBV23-1; d_gene: -; j_gene: TRBJ1-5; abundance: -
CDR3aa: CVSTSAHSPLHF; CDR3nt: TGTGTCAGCACCTCGGCCCATTCACCCCTCCACTTT; v_gene: TRBV13; d_gene: -; j_gene: TRBJ1-6; abundance: -
CDR3aa: CASSPGQDEQFF; CDR3nt: TGTGCCAGCAGCCCGGGACAAGATGAGCAGTTCTTC; v_gene: TRBV5-6; d_gene: -; j_gene: TRBJ2-1; abundance: -
CDR3aa: CATSRRQGDTQYF; CDR3nt: TGTGCCACCAGCAGACGGCAGGGGGATACGCAGTATTTT; v_gene: TRBV15; d_gene: -; j_gene: TRBJ2-3; abundance: -
CDR3aa: CATSGGHTDTQYF; CDR3nt: TGTGCCACCAGCGGGGGGCACACAGATACGCAGTATTTT; v_gene: TRBV24-1; d_gene: -; j_gene: TRBJ2-3; abundance: -
CDR3aa: CASSQNTEAFF; CDR3nt: TGTGCCAGCAGCCAGAACACTGAAGCTTTCTTT; v_gene: TRBV4-2; d_gene: -; j_gene: TRBJ1-1; abundance: -
CDR3aa: CATSRAQAHSGANVLTF; CDR3nt: TGTGCCACCAGCAGAGCCCAGGCCCACTCTGGGGCCAACGTCCTGACTTTC; v_gene: TRBV15; d_gene: -; j_gene: TRBJ2-6; abundance: -
CDR3aa: CASKGQGLGESPLHF; CDR3nt: TGTGCCAGCAAAGGGCAGGGACTTGGAGAGTCACCCCTCCACTTT; v_gene: TRBV6-5; d_gene: -; j_gene: TRBJ1-6; abundance: -
CDR3aa: CASSQDGSNQPQHF; CDR3nt: TGTGCCAGCAGCCAGGACGGTTCCAATCAGCCCCAGCATTTT; v_gene: TRBV7-2; d_gene: -; j_gene: TRBJ1-5; abundance: -
CDR3aa: CASSPTGVGGYTF; CDR3nt: TGTGCCAGCAGCCCAACAGGGGTAGGGGGCTACACCTTC; v_gene: TRBV12-3/TRBV12-4; d_gene: TRBD1; j_gene: TRBJ1-2; abundance: -
CDR3aa: CASIPGEGTNEKLFF; CDR3nt: TGTGCCAGCATCCCAGGGGAAGGCACTAATGAAAAACTGTTTTTT; v_gene: TRBV5-8; d_gene: -; j_gene: TRBJ1-4; abundance: -
CDR3aa: CASTPFPGNTIYF; CDR3nt: TGTGCCAGCACCCCTTTTCCTGGAAACACCATATATTTT; v_gene: TRBV5-5; d_gene: -; j_gene: TRBJ1-3; abundance: -
CDR3aa: CASSEWGDNYGYTF; CDR3nt: TGTGCCAGCAGTGAATGGGGCGACAACTATGGCTACACCTTC; v_gene: TRBV2; d_gene: -; j_gene: TRBJ1-2; abundance: -
CDR3aa: CASSQGGKPNEKLFF; CDR3nt: TGTGCCAGCAGCCAGGGGGGGAAGCCCAATGAAAAACTGTTTTTT; v_gene: TRBV11-2; d_gene: TRBD1; j_gene: TRBJ1-4; abundance: -
CDR3aa: CATSREALIVDNYGYTF; CDR3nt: TGTGCCACCAGCAGAGAGGCCCTCATTGTGGATAACTATGGCTACACCTTC; v_gene: TRBV15; d_gene: -; j_gene: TRBJ1-2; abundance: -
CDR3aa: CASSARGRDTEAFF; CDR3nt: TGTGCCAGCAGTGCAAGAGGGCGAGACACTGAAGCTTTCTTT; v_gene: TRBV2; d_gene: -; j_gene: TRBJ1-1; abundance: few
CDR3aa: CASSHSGGGTDTQYF; CDR3nt: TGTGCCAGCAGCCATTCGGGGGGGGGCACAGATACGCAGTATTTT; v_gene: TRBV14; d_gene: TRBD2; j_gene: TRBJ2-3; abundance: -
CDR3aa: CASSPQAGGTVNTGELFF; CDR3nt: TGTGCCAGCTCACCTCAGGCTGGCGGGACGGTGAACACCGGGGAGCTGTTTTTT; v_gene: TRBV18; d_gene: -; j_gene: TRBJ2-2; abundance: -
CDR3aa: CASSSHGQGEPQHF; CDR3nt: TGTGCCAGCAGCTCGCATGGACAGGGAGAGCCCCAGCATTTT; v_gene: TRBV11-2; d_gene: TRBD1; j_gene: TRBJ1-5; abundance: -
CDR3aa: CASSSRTSGTYF; CDR3nt: TGTGCCAGCAGCTCTAGGACTAGCGGGACCTACTTC; v_gene: TRBV7-9; d_gene: TRBD2; j_gene: TRBJ2-5; abundance: -
CDR3aa: CASRRTLDDNEQFF; CDR3nt: TGTGCCAGCAGGCGGACATTGGATGACAATGAGCAGTTCTTC; v_gene: TRBV7-7; d_gene: -; j_gene: TRBJ2-1; abundance: -
CDR3aa: CASSPRTGVNTGELFF; CDR3nt: TGCGCCAGCAGCCCCAGGACAGGGGTTAACACCGGGGAGCTGTTTTTT; v_gene: TRBV5-1; d_gene: TRBD1; j_gene: TRBJ2-2; abundance: -
CDR3aa: CASSRQGLGNQPQHF; CDR3nt: TGTGCCAGCAGTAGACAGGGATTAGGCAATCAGCCCCAGCATTTT; v_gene: TRBV27; d_gene: TRBD1; j_gene: TRBJ1-5; abundance: -
CDR3aa: CARKSAGELFF; CDR3nt: TGTGCCAGAAAAAGCGCCGGGGAGCTGTTTTTT; v_gene: TRBV30; d_gene: -; j_gene: TRBJ2-2; abundance: -